Listed below are T cell receptor beta chains from one sample, sequenced in a study of blood T cell repertoires in COVID-19. Profiling relied on immunoSEQ multiplex PCR, and the TCRdb table lists in-frame clones only, not all of them. The sample shows approximately 100,000 clones, over 70% of them seen only once. The sample comprised peripheral blood. The source of these receptors is a man between 65 and 85 years old with acute or convalescent COVID-19. CDR3s include the opening cysteine and the closing phenylalanine or tryptophan. A D gene is named only where the DNA matches it firmly. Not every row has a clone size; where given, it reads once, few, many or a size class.

d_call clone_size j_call v_call cdr3_nt cdr3_aa
. . TRBJ1-2 TRBV14 TGTGCCAGCAGCCAAGGCGGGAACTATGGCTACACCTTC CASSQGGNYGYTF
TRBD1 few TRBJ1-1 TRBV4-3 TGCGCCAGCAGCCAAGATCCTCTTGGCAGGGGGATGAACACTGAAGCTTTCTTT CASSQDPLGRGMNTEAFF
. . TRBJ2-1 TRBV20-1 TGCAGTGCGGCGGGGGCCAATGAGCAGTTCTTC CSAAGANEQFF
. . TRBJ1-5 TRBV25-1 TGTGCCAGCACTGCAGGGGCGGGTCAGCCCCAGCATTTT CASTAGAGQPQHF
TRBD2 . TRBJ2-5 TRBV5-1 TGCGCCAGCAGCTGGGGTAGCGGGGGGGCGCAAGAGACCCAGTACTTC CASSWGSGGAQETQYF
TRBD1 few TRBJ2-3 TRBV5-1 TGCGCCAGCAGCGACCCACAGGGGGCGATTGTCGGCACAGATACGCAGTATTTT CASSDPQGAIVGTDTQYF
TRBD2 few TRBJ2-3 TRBV6-6 TGTGCCAGCAGTTACTCAGCGGGGGCACGCCCAGATACGCAGTATTTT CASSYSAGARPDTQYF
TRBD2 . TRBJ2-1 TRBV3-1/TRBV3-2 TGTGCCAGCAGCCCCCGCCCTAGCGGTGGTTACAATGAGCAGTTCTTC CASSPRPSGGYNEQFF
TRBD1 . TRBJ2-1 TRBV6-4 TGTGCCAGCAGTGTGGTCGGGACAGACAACAATGAGCAGTTCTTC CASSVVGTDNNEQFF
. . TRBJ2-4 TRBV10-3 TGTGCCATCAGTGAGTCGGGCTTTCAGTACTTC CAISESGFQYF
. . TRBJ1-2 TRBV27 TGTGCCAGCAGTTCCGTTTTCGGACGGGAGAGGGGTGGCTACACCTTC CASSSVFGRERGGYTF
. . TRBJ2-5 TRBV7-6 TGTGCCAGCAGCTTTACCGGGACAAAAGAGACCCAGTACTTC CASSFTGTKETQYF
. . TRBJ2-3 TRBV9 TGTGCCAGCAGGGCCCGAGGAGCAACGAAAGAGACAGATACGCAGTATTTT CASRARGATKETDTQYF
TRBD1 . TRBJ2-5 TRBV7-8 TGTGCCAGCAGCTTAGCTCAGGGGGCAGAGACCCAGTACTTC CASSLAQGAETQYF
TRBD1 once TRBJ1-2 TRBV4-3 TGCGCCAGCAGCCAAAAGCCCACAGGGGTTCAGATCTATGGCTACACCTTC CASSQKPTGVQIYGYTF
TRBD1 . TRBJ2-1 TRBV2 TGTGCCAGCAGTGACGGGACAGGGGGAAGGGTCGATGAGCAGTTCTTC CASSDGTGGRVDEQFF
. . TRBJ1-2 TRBV5-4 TGTGCCAGCAGCCCCGGTGGGAGTGAAAACTATGGCTACACCTTC CASSPGGSENYGYTF
. . TRBJ2-1 TRBV18 TGTGCCAGCTCACCACTTTTGGGCCCCAATGAGCAGTTCTTC CASSPLLGPNEQFF